This T cell receptor beta chain derives from a study of T cell responses to AZD1222 COVID-19 vaccine. Study findings and constraints: Of the AZD1222 recipients, only 5 to 7 were seropositive at baseline. Across the whole spike, CD4 TCRs peaked at regions 160-218 and 743-854.

Concerning this clone: Its matching antigen is unknown.

Assay: immunoSEQ multiplex PCR; the TCRdb copy retains only in-frame clones and omits some. The sample includes around 140,000 clones, 90% to 95% of them seen just once. Trimming took 1 base from V and 10 from J, leaving 19 bases between them. The CDR3 contains 15 residues. The germline CDR1 and CDR2 sequences are SGHAT and FQNNGV. The gene calls are TRBV11-2 and TRBJ1-1; D not certain. The origin of this receptor is an adult in good health. The source material was peripheral blood, sampled on day 0 of AZD1222 vaccination. The CDR3 protein is CASSLGDLSRERAFF. CDR3 sequence (DNA): TGTGCCAGCAGCTTAGGGGATTTGAGCCGGGAACGAGCTTTCTTT.